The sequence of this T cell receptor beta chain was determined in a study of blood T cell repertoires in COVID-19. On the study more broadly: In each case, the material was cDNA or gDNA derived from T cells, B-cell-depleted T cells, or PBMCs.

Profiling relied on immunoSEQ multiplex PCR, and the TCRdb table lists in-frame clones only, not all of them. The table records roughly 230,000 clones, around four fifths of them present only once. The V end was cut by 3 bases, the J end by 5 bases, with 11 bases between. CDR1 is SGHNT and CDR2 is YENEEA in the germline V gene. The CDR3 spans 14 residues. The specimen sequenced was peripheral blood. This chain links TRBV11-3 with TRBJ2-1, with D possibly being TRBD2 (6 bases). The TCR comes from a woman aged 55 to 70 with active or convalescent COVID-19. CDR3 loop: CASSFAGLNNEQFF. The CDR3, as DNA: TGTGCCAGCAGCTTTGCGGGGCTGAACAATGAGCAGTTCTTC. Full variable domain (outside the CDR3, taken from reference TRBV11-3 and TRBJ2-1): EAGVVQSPRYKIIEKKQPVAFWCNPISGHNTLYWYLQNLGQGPELLIRYENEEAVDDSQLPKDRFSAERLKGVDSTLKIQPAELGDSAVYLCASSFAGLNNEQFFGPGTRLTVL.